The 24 T cell receptor beta chains listed next were all sequenced from one sample in a study of early T cells in non-severe SARS-CoV-2 infection. From the 5' RACE reads, TCRdb called clonotypes with MiXCR, one entry per CDR3 protein. The table has about 68,000 distinct CDR3 sequences, 12% seen once. The sequenced material came from whole blood. The receptors here all came from an adult who was a healthcare worker with PCR-confirmed SARS-CoV-2 infection or an uninfected control (not recorded which).

The CDR3 nucleotides read TGTGCCAGCAGCGGACAATCCTACAATGAGCAGTTCTTC. This translates into CASSGQSYNEQFF. V is TRBV2 and J is TRBJ2-1; D perhaps matches TRBD1 (5 bases). CDR3 length equals 13 residues. Germline assignment: CDR1 SNHLY and CDR2 FYNNEI. The germline V and J ends were trimmed by 6 bases and 1 base, with 7 bases remaining between them. Based on the CDR3 plus reference TRBV2 and TRBJ2-1, the full variable domain is EPEVTQTPSHQVTQMGQEVILRCVPISNHLYFYWYRQILGQKVEFLVSFYNNEISEKSEIFDDQFSVERPDGSNFTLKIRSTKLEDSAMYFCASSGQSYNEQFFGPGTRLTVL.

In its sample, this clonotype was seen many times. The CDR3 region has the DNA TGTGCCAGCAGTGGCCGTGGGAGGAACACTGAAGCTTTCTTT. Protein: CASSGRGRNTEAFF. The rearrangement joins TRBV2 to TRBJ1-1; D unclear. Germline CDR1 SNHLY, CDR2 FYNNEI. V dropped 4 bases and J dropped 1 base, with 10 bases sitting between them. The CDR3 has 14 amino acids.

The chain carries TRBV3-1 and TRBJ2-7; TRBD2 matches 8 bases. The germline gives CDR1 LGHDT, CDR2 YNNKEL (reference sequence). The CDR3 is made up of 16 amino acids. V was clipped by 4 bases and J by 6 bases; unmatched bases: 14. The CDR3 loop reads CASSLATSGGPGEQYF. CDR3 nucleotide sequence: TGTGCCAGCAGCCTAGCAACCTCGGGGGGGCCGGGCGAGCAGTACTTC.

The gene calls are TRBV12-3 or TRBV12-4 and TRBJ2-7; either TRBD1 or TRBD2 may fit D (5 bases each). The CDR3 totals 12 residues. V was clipped by 5 bases and J by 6 bases, with 11 bases between them. CDR3: CASSPGTSEQYF. CDR3 nucleotides: TGTGCCAGCAGTCCAGGGACGAGCGAGCAGTACTTC.

In this sample, this clonotype turned up a few times. CDR3 sequence: CAWSVLRGGDGYTF. The CDR3 bases are TGTGCCTGGAGTGTACTGAGGGGGGGAGATGGCTACACCTTC. The chain couples TRBV30 to TRBJ1-2; maybe TRBD1 (6 bases). Germline CDR1 is GTSNPN and CDR2 is SVGIG (reference sequence). V lost 0 bases, J lost 6 bases, and 14 bases lay in between. The CDR3 sequence is 14 residues long.

This clonotype was seen ten or more times. The gene calls are TRBV29-1 and TRBJ2-1; D is unclear. CDR3 length equals 10 residues. Germline V gene sequence: CDR1 SQVTM, CDR2 ANQGSEA. Between the trimmed V and J ends, which lost 4 bases and 5 bases, there was a span of 3 bases. CDR3 bases: TGCAGCGTTGGGGACAATGAGCAGTTCTTC. This codes for CSVGDNEQFF.

The gene calls are TRBV9 and TRBJ2-3, with D perhaps TRBD2 (6 bases). V shed 5 bases and J shed 2 bases, with 9 bases lying between them. The CDR3 runs 13 residues. CDR1 and CDR2 (germline): SGDLS, YYNGEE. CDR3 in amino acids: CASRGLDTDTQYF. As DNA, the CDR3 is TGTGCCAGCAGGGGACTTGACACAGATACGCAGTATTTT.

This clonotype has just a few counts. The V and J genes are TRBV12-3 or TRBV12-4 and TRBJ2-7, with 7 nucleotides matching TRBD1. The CDR3 length is 14 residues. J lost 3 bases, V lost 5 bases, and 7 bases had no gene match. The CDR3 bases are TGTGCCAGCAGTGAGGGACAGTCTATCTACGAGCAGTACTTC. As protein: CASSEGQSIYEQYF.

At least ten counts were recorded for this clonotype. The chain links TRBV3-1 to TRBJ2-3; the D is unclear. V lost 5 bases and J lost 6, with 12 bases in between. Germline CDR1 and CDR2: LGHDT and YNNKEL (reference sequence). The CDR3 runs 13 residues. CDR3 nucleotide sequence: TGTGCCAGCAGCTCCCTAGGTGATGATACGCAGTATTTT. As protein: CASSSLGDDTQYF.

This sequence joins TRBV20-1 and TRBJ2-3; D is ambiguous. The CDR3 contains 12 residues. Trimming pared 4 bases from V and 7 bases from J, leaving 12 bases between. Germline CDR1 is DFQATT and CDR2 is SNEGSKA (reference sequence). CDR3 region: CSATIGTNTQYF. CDR3 DNA sequence: TGCAGTGCTACTATCGGCACGAATACGCAGTATTTT.

This clonotype was picked up a small number of times. This rearrangement joins TRBV6-2 or TRBV6-3 to TRBJ2-7, with 8 positions matching TRBD2. The CDR3 runs to 14 residues. Losses at the gene ends were 8 bases for V and 2 bases for J; bases not matched to a gene: 8. Germline V gene sequence: CDR1 MNHEY, CDR2 SVGEGT. The CDR3 sequence is CASHGGTSPYEQYF. Here the CDR3 DNA reads TGTGCCAGCCACGGGGGGACTAGTCCCTACGAGCAGTACTTC.

This clonotype came up a few times. The junction differs from germline at one of its ends, possibly a read error. The chain is built from TRBV10-3 and TRBJ2-3; D might be TRBD2 (6 bases). The CDR3 has 11 amino acids. The germline CDR1 and CDR2 sequences are ENHRY and SYGVKD. The CDR3 loop reads CAIREGDTQFF. The CDR3 DNA follows: TGTGCCATCAGGGAGGGAGATACGCAGTTTTTT.

The rearrangement uses TRBV18 and TRBJ2-2; TRBD2 agrees at 13 bases. V trimming: 8 bases; J trimming: 0 bases; junction bases outside the gene matches: 6. Germline V CDR1 and CDR2: KGHSH, LQKENI. The CDR3 runs to 17 residues. The CDR3 nucleotides are TGTGCCAGCACCCGGACTAGCGGGGGACCGAACACCGGGGAGCTGTTTTTT. Translating it yields CASTRTSGGPNTGELFF.

This clonotype was recorded a few times. The chain recombines TRBV12-3 or TRBV12-4 with TRBJ2-2; a weak D match, TRBD2 (6 bases). The CDR3 is 18 amino acids. The V gene lost 2 bases and the J gene lost 2 bases, with 18 bases spanning the gap. CDR3 residues: CASSLYWNNGGNTGELFF. DNA of the CDR3: TGTGCCAGCAGTTTATATTGGAATAACGGGGGTAACACCGGGGAGCTGTTTTTT.

This clonotype was picked up many times. The rearrangement links TRBV5-1 to TRBJ1-2; D is possibly TRBD1 (5 bases). V dropped 9 bases and J dropped 2 bases, with 14 bases sitting between them. CDR3 length: 13 amino acids. Germline lookup yields CDR1 SGHRS and CDR2 YFSETQ. The CDR3 DNA sequence: TGCGCCACGACAGTTACTCCAAACTATGGCTACACCTTC. Its protein is CATTVTPNYGYTF. The full variable domain, rest sourced from reference TRBV5-1 and TRBJ1-2, is KAGVTQTPRYLIKTRGQQVTLSCSPISGHRSVSWYQQTPGQGLQFLFEYFSETQRNKGNFPGRFSGRQFSNSRSEMNVSTLELGDSALYLCATTVTPNYGYTFGSGTRLTVV.

The chain employs TRBV20-1 and TRBJ1-1, with D perhaps matching TRBD1 (5 bases). Germline CDR1 reads DFQATT; CDR2 reads SNEGSKA (reference sequence). CDR3 length equals 15 residues. V lost 5 bases to trimming and J lost 0 bases, with 16 bases between them. CDR3 DNA sequence: TGCAGTGCTTACGACAGAGCCCGGATGAACACTGAAGCTTTCTTT. It encodes CSAYDRARMNTEAFF.

At least ten counts were recorded for this clonotype. V usage is TRBV3-1 and J usage is TRBJ1-2; D might be TRBD1 (5 bases). V shed 0 bases and J shed 9 bases, with 8 bases lying between them. Looked up from germline, CDR1 is LGHDT and CDR2 is YNNKEL (reference sequence). CDR3 length: 12 amino acids. The CDR3 region is CASSQEQGSYTF. CDR3 nucleotide sequence: TGTGCCAGCAGCCAAGAGCAGGGTAGCTACACCTTC.

Many counts were recorded for this clonotype. This chain connects TRBV12-5 to TRBJ2-4, with 10 bases lining up with TRBD1. CDR1 and CDR2 from the germline V gene are LGHNT and FRNRAP. Trimming removed 6 bases from V and 5 bases from J; junction bases left unmatched: 4. This CDR3 comprises 14 residues. The CDR3 region is CASGTGGVQNIQYF. CDR3 nucleotide sequence: TGTGCTAGTGGGACAGGGGGCGTCCAAAACATTCAGTACTTC. Based on the CDR3 plus reference TRBV12-5 and TRBJ2-4, the full variable domain is DARVTQTPRHKVTEMGQEVTMRCQPILGHNTVFWYRQTMMQGLELLAYFRNRAPLDDSGMPKDRFSAEMPDATLATLKIQPSEPRDSAVYFCASGTGGVQNIQYFGAGTRLSVL.

This clonotype appeared a few times. The CDR3: CASSRGLATDTQYF. The CDR3 bases are TGTGCCAGCAGCCGGGGACTAGCAACAGATACGCAGTATTTT. The V call is TRBV5-4, the J call TRBJ2-3, with TRBD2 matching 9 bases. The germline V gene encodes CDR1 SGHNT and CDR2 YYREEE (reference sequence). The CDR3 sequence is 14 residues long. Trimming cost V 4 bases and J 3 bases; bases outside gene matches: 3.

The chain has TRBV4-1 and TRBJ1-4; 10 bases align to TRBD1. J gave up 10 bases and V 3 bases, and 8 bases lay outside the gene matches. This CDR3 spans 15 amino acids. Germline V gives CDR1 MGHRA, CDR2 YSYEKL. The DNA of the CDR3 is TGCGCCAGCAGCCACCCGGGACAGGGGAAGCGAAAACTGTTTTTT. This gives the protein CASSHPGQGKRKLFF.

This clonotype turned up a few times. The rearrangement joins TRBV7-9 to TRBJ2-1, with D possibly being TRBD1 or TRBD2 (5 bases each). This CDR3 region has 14 residues. Deletions cut 5 bases from V and 4 bases from J, with 12 bases between. Germline loops: CDR1 SEHNR, CDR2 FQNEAQ (reference sequence). The CDR3 sequence: CASSHRDGYNEQFF. For the CDR3, the DNA is TGTGCCAGCAGCCACCGGGACGGGTACAATGAGCAGTTCTTC.

The rearrangement joins TRBV19 to TRBJ2-4, with D hard to call. This CDR3 has 14 amino acids. Trimming shortened V by 5 bases and J by 3 bases, and 11 bases separated the two germline ends. The germline gives CDR1 LNHDA, CDR2 SQIVND (reference sequence). CDR3: CASSSRSYKNIQYF. CDR3 in DNA: TGTGCCAGTAGTTCCCGCAGCTACAAAAACATTCAGTACTTC.

The rearrangement joins TRBV5-6 to TRBJ1-1; D unclear. This CDR3 spans 16 amino acids. V lost 7 bases and J lost 4, with 23 bases in between. Per the germline V gene, CDR1 is SGHDT and CDR2 is YYEEEE. The CDR3 bases are TGTGCCAGCGAACCGAGGAGTGGCCGATCTTTCACTGAAGCTTTCTTT. Residues: CASEPRSGRSFTEAFF.

At least ten counts were recorded for this clonotype. V usage is TRBV30 and J usage is TRBJ1-5, with a possible D match to TRBD1 (6 bases). Trimming pared 0 bases from V and 4 bases from J, leaving 19 bases between. The CDR3 runs to 17 residues. The germline CDR1 and CDR2 sequences are GTSNPN and SVGIG (reference sequence). Here the CDR3 DNA reads TGTGCCTGGAGTGTCAACCAGGGGTTGAATTGGAATCAGCCCCAGCATTTT. Translation gives CAWSVNQGLNWNQPQHF. The full variable domain, rest sourced from reference TRBV30 and TRBJ1-5, is SQTIHQWPATLVQPVGSPLSLECTVEGTSNPNLYWYRQAAGRGLQLLFYSVGIGQISSEVPQNLSASRPQDRQFILSSKKLLLSDSGFYLCAWSVNQGLNWNQPQHFGDGTRLSIL.